This entry features one T cell receptor (beta chain) sequence. Its antigen is unidentified. These data originate in a study of shared clonotypes between healthy human individuals. Study-wide context: Three CD4 naive, three CD4 memory, two CD8 naive and one CD8 memory plate were used per donor. Findings and limits, study-wide: Non-shared clonotypes had lower generation probabilities than those shared by all four donors.

Libraries were prepared by immunoSEQ multiplex PCR; TCRdb keeps only in-frame clonotypes and omits some of them. The sample contains a few million clones, around 94% of which appear only once. Trimming removed 4 bases at V and 0 bases at J, with 6 bases between. Germline assignment: CDR1 MNHEY and CDR2 SVGAGI. The CDR3 loop spans 13 amino acids. The receptor comes from a man between 18 and 35 years old in good health. The chain is built from TRBV6-5 and TRBJ1-2, with a tentative D call TRBD1 (6 bases). Sequenced: naive CD4+ T cells sorted from blood. The subset here: CD45RA+ positively selected. The CDR3 coding sequence is TGTGCCAGCAGTTGGGACACTAACTATGGCTACACCTTC. Protein: CASSWDTNYGYTF.